The text below deals with one TCR beta chain. Its specificity is not known. This specimen belongs to a study of cytomegalovirus exposure and HLA in healthy donors. Across the whole study: The roughly 110 validation repertoires were reported in a later analysis to have been generated on the same platform as the roughly 680 first-cohort repertoires.

Losses at the gene ends were 3 bases for V and 4 bases for J; bases not matched to a gene: 5. CDR1 and CDR2 (germline): SGHDT, YYEEEE. There are 15 residues in the CDR3. TCRdb's copy holds only in-frame clones and misses some; the assay was immunoSEQ multiplex PCR. This table has approximately 60,000 clones, 90% appearing once. Separate from the approximately 600-subject first cohort was the roughly 130-subject validation cohort, to which the donors belonged. Study-wide findings and caveats: Overall, around 160 TCR beta chains were annotated as cytomegalovirus-associated. Specificity of a few CMV-associated chains for CMV antigens was verified in vitro.

The TCR comes from a man between 18 and 35 years old in good health and CMV-seronegative. Sequencing was performed on PBMCs. V gene TRBV5-6 combines with J gene TRBJ2-1, with 9 bases fitting TRBD1. The CDR3 DNA reads as TGTGCCAGCAGCTGGGGACAGGGTCTATACAATGAGCAGTTCTTC. Its protein is CASSWGQGLYNEQFF.